This is a list of T cell receptor beta chains from one sample in a study of control samples from healthy donors and cancer patients. The assay was immunoSEQ multiplex PCR, and TCRdb's table has in-frame clones only and misses some. The data contain 140,000 to 150,000 clones, about nine tenths of them singletons. Sequences were obtained from blood. The receptors come from a man aged 25 to 40 in good health. CDR3s include the opening cysteine and the closing phenylalanine or tryptophan. A D gene is named only where the DNA matches it firmly. Clone sizes are given selectively: once, few, many, or a class where the clone is expanded.

v_gene	d_gene	j_gene	abundance	CDR3nt	CDR3aa
TRBV6-6	TRBD2	TRBJ2-7	-	TGTGCCAGCAGTCAGCTAGCGGGGACCTACGAGCAGTACTTC	CASSQLAGTYEQYF
TRBV7-3	-	TRBJ2-1	-	TGTGCCAGCAGCCCACGACGGAGCTCCTACAATGAGCAGTTCTTC	CASSPRRSSYNEQFF
TRBV4-1	TRBD1	TRBJ1-5	-	TGCGCCAGCAGCCAATTAGACAGGGAGGATCAGCCCCAGCATTTT	CASSQLDREDQPQHF
TRBV6-2/TRBV6-3	-	TRBJ2-7	-	TGTGCCAGCAGTTACGGGGGGTTCTCCTACGAGCAGTACTTC	CASSYGGFSYEQYF
TRBV7-2	-	TRBJ1-5	-	TGTGCCAGCAGCTTGGGGGCAGGGTACAATCAGCCCCAGCATTTT	CASSLGAGYNQPQHF
TRBV5-1	TRBD1	TRBJ1-5	-	TGCGCCAGCAGCTTGGGGGGACAGGGCAATCAGCCCCAGCATTTT	CASSLGGQGNQPQHF
TRBV11-2	TRBD1	TRBJ1-3	-	TGTGCCAGCAGCTTAACCGGGACAGTTATCTCTGGAAACACCATATATTTT	CASSLTGTVISGNTIYF
TRBV27	TRBD2	TRBJ2-7	-	TGTGCCAGCAGTTTCGGGGGGATCGAGCAGTACTTC	CASSFGGIEQYF
TRBV2	-	TRBJ1-1	-	TGTGCCAGCACTTCCGGGACCCTAAGAATTGAAGCTTTCTTT	CASTSGTLRIEAFF
TRBV30	-	TRBJ1-5	-	TGTGCCTGGAGTGTAGGGGGGACTCAGCCCCAGCATTTT	CAWSVGGTQPQHF
TRBV6-5	-	TRBJ2-7	-	TGTGCCAGCCAAGGTAGCTCCTACGAGCAGTACTTC	CASQGSSYEQYF
TRBV5-1	TRBD1	TRBJ2-7	few	TGCGCCAGCAGCCCCCGGACAGGGACCTATACTAGCTCCTACGAGCAGTACTTC	CASSPRTGTYTSSYEQYF
TRBV6-5	-	TRBJ1-1	-	TGTGCCACCTCCCGGGACACTGAAGCTTTCTTT	CATSRDTEAFF
TRBV6-5	TRBD1	TRBJ1-1	-	TGTGCCAGCAGTTCCGGGACAGGGGGCGTCGAAGCTTTCTTT	CASSSGTGGVEAFF
TRBV27	-	TRBJ1-4	-	TGTGCCAGCAGTCGGACAGTTTACGAGAATGAAAAACTGTTTTTT	CASSRTVYENEKLFF
TRBV27	TRBD2	TRBJ2-3	-	TGTGCCAGCAGTTTCCTGACTAGCGGGAGAACAGATACGCAGTATTTT	CASSFLTSGRTDTQYF
TRBV30	-	TRBJ1-2	-	TGTGCCTGGGGGATGACCGGGACGTTCTATGGCTACACCTTC	CAWGMTGTFYGYTF
TRBV28	TRBD2	TRBJ2-3	-	TGTGCCAGCAGTTCTTTAAGCGGGAGGACTAGCGACCGCACAGATACGCAGTATTTT	CASSSLSGRTSDRTDTQYF
TRBV6-1	-	TRBJ2-3	-	TGTGCCAGCAGTGAAGCGGGGACGGCGGATACGCAGTATTTT	CASSEAGTADTQYF
TRBV6-7	-	TRBJ2-5	once	TGTGCCAGCAGTTACTCGGCGGAGAGGGAGACCCAGTACTTC	CASSYSAERETQYF
TRBV6-5	-	TRBJ1-1	-	TGTGCCAGTAGACTATCGGGGGTAGCTTTCTTT	CASRLSGVAFF
TRBV10-3	TRBD1	TRBJ2-3	once	TGTGCCATCAGGCGGACAGGGAACGAAGATACGCAGTATTTT	CAIRRTGNEDTQYF
TRBV24-1	-	TRBJ1-5	-	TGTGCCACCAGTGATTTTCTGCAATATAGCAATCAGCCCCAGCATTTT	CATSDFLQYSNQPQHF
TRBV5-1	-	TRBJ1-6	-	TGCGCCAGCAGCTTGACAGCACCAAGCTCCTATAATTCACCCCTCCACTTT	CASSLTAPSSYNSPLHF
TRBV11-2	TRBD1	TRBJ2-7	-	TGTGCCAGCAGCTTGGACAGGGCCTCCTACGAGCAGTACTTC	CASSLDRASYEQYF
TRBV27	-	TRBJ2-7	-	TGTGCCAGCAGTTTATCAGGGTCCTACGAGCAGTACTTC	CASSLSGSYEQYF
TRBV5-8	-	TRBJ1-4	-	TGTGCCAGCAGCAGGAAGGGGATGACTAATGAAAAACTGTTTTTT	CASSRKGMTNEKLFF
TRBV5-4	-	TRBJ2-3	-	TGTGCCAGCAGCTTGAACGGGGGCCGCACAGATACGCAGTATTTT	CASSLNGGRTDTQYF
TRBV4-1	-	TRBJ1-1	-	TGCGCCAGCAGCCAAGATATGACGAACACTGAAGCTTTCTTT	CASSQDMTNTEAFF
TRBV4-1	TRBD1	TRBJ1-6	-	TGCGCCAGCACCGGGACAGGGAATTCACCCCTCCACTTT	CASTGTGNSPLHF
TRBV7-8	-	TRBJ1-2	-	TGTGCCAGCAGCTTAGATACGGGGACGATGGGGTATGGCTACACCTTC	CASSLDTGTMGYGYTF
TRBV7-3	-	TRBJ2-1	-	TGTGCCAGCAGCTTAATTGGTGGGCCTAGCTCCTACAATGAGCAGTTCTTC	CASSLIGGPSSYNEQFF
TRBV27	-	TRBJ2-1	-	TGTGCCAGCAGGGAGGGTTCCTCCTACAATGAGCAGTTCTTC	CASREGSSYNEQFF
TRBV15	TRBD1	TRBJ1-2	-	TGTGCCACCAGCGGAGACAGGGGGGACTATGGCTACACCTTC	CATSGDRGDYGYTF
TRBV5-6	TRBD1	TRBJ2-5	-	TGTGCCAGCAGCTCGACAGGGAACCACCGGGACTTC	CASSSTGNHRDF
TRBV7-3	-	TRBJ1-1	once	TGTGCCAGCAGCCTACAGTTGAACACTGAAGCTTTCTTT	CASSLQLNTEAFF
TRBV28	-	TRBJ1-5	-	TGTGCCAGCAGTTTAGAACAGGGCGCTCAGCCCCAGCATTTT	CASSLEQGAQPQHF
TRBV3-1/TRBV3-2	-	TRBJ1-2	-	TGTGCCAGCAGCCAAGTTGGGGGAGTCGGTGGCTACACCTTC	CASSQVGGVGGYTF
TRBV11-2	TRBD2	TRBJ2-7	few	TGTGCCAGCAGCCCCGGTAGGACTAGCGCGAAGGGCCCACCCTACGAGCAGTACTTC	CASSPGRTSAKGPPYEQYF
TRBV28	-	TRBJ2-1	-	TGTGCCAGCAGTAGGGACAATGAGCAGTTCTTC	CASSRDNEQFF
TRBV25-1	-	TRBJ1-1	-	TGTGCCAGCAGGAGACAGGAGAACACTGAAGCTTTCTTT	CASRRQENTEAFF
TRBV27	TRBD1	TRBJ2-2	-	TGTGCCAGCAGTTTGAGGACAGGGAGTATCAGGGAGCTGTTTTTT	CASSLRTGSIRELFF
TRBV28	-	TRBJ1-6	-	TGTGCCAGCAGTTTATCCGGCTCCTATAATTCACCCCTCCACTTT	CASSLSGSYNSPLHF
TRBV6-5	-	TRBJ2-7	few	TGTGCCAGCAGTTACTCGGCCAGGGCTTCCTACGAGCAGTACTTC	CASSYSARASYEQYF
TRBV7-3	TRBD2	TRBJ2-2	-	TGTGCCAGCAGCCGCGGGGGGACCACCGGGGAGCTGTTTTTT	CASSRGGTTGELFF